This TCR beta chain was captured in a study of technical replicates of blood from a handful of donors. Assay: immunoSEQ multiplex PCR; the TCRdb copy retains only in-frame clones and omits some. Altogether about 57,000 clones are present, approximately 86% being singletons, with the ten largest covering about 5.1%. J was trimmed by 2 bases and V by 2 bases; bases with no gene match: 2. CDR1 and CDR2 from the germline V gene are LGHNA and YNFKEQ. CDR3 length: 16 amino acids. The rearrangement links TRBV4-2 to TRBJ2-2, with TRBD2 matching over 10 bases. The TCR was taken from a human donor in good health. Some clones in this sample may be carry-over from other donors' samples. Sequenced material: PBMCs. CDR3 sequence (DNA): TGTGCCAGCAGCCAACTAGCGGGAGCAAACACCGGGGAGCTGTTTTTT. It specifies CASSQLAGANTGELFF.